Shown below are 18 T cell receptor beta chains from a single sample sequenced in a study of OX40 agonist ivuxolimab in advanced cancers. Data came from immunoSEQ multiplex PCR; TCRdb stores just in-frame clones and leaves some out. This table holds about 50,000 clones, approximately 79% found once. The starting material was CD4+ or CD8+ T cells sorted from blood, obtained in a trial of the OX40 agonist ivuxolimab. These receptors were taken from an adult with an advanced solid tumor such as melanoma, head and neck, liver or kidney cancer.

CDR3 sequence reads: CASSFTSGATGELFF. CDR3 DNA sequence: TGCGCCAGCAGCTTCACTAGCGGGGCCACCGGGGAGCTGTTTTTT. V gene TRBV5-1 combines with J gene TRBJ2-2; 10 nucleotides match TRBD2. CDR3 length: 15 amino acids. The trim removed 2 bases at V and 4 bases at J, leaving 2 bases unmatched. The V gene's germline CDR1 is SGHRS and CDR2 YFSETQ.

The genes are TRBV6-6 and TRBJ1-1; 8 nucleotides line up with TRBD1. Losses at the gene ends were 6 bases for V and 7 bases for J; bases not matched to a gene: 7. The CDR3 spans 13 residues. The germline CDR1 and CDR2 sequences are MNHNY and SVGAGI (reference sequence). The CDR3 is CASRVDRGGEAFF. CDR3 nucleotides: TGTGCCAGCAGAGTCGACAGGGGTGGTGAAGCTTTCTTT.

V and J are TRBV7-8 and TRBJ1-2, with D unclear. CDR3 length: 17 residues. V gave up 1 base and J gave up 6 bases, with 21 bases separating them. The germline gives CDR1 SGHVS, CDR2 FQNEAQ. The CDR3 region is CASSLVDQWHLWDGYTF. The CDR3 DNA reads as TGTGCCAGCAGCTTAGTTGACCAGTGGCACCTCTGGGATGGCTACACCTTC.

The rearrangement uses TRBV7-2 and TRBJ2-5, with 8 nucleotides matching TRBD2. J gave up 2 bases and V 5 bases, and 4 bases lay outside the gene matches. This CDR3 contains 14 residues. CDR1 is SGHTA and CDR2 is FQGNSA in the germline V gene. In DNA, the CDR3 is TGTGCCAGCAGCGGGGCGGGAGGTCAAGAGACCCAGTACTTC. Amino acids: CASSGAGGQETQYF.

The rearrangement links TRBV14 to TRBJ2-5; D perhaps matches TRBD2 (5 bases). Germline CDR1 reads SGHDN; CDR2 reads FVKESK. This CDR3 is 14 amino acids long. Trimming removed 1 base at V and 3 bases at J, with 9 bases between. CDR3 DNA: TGTGCCAGCAGCCAAGTAGGAGGAAAAGAGACCCAGTACTTC. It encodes CASSQVGGKETQYF.

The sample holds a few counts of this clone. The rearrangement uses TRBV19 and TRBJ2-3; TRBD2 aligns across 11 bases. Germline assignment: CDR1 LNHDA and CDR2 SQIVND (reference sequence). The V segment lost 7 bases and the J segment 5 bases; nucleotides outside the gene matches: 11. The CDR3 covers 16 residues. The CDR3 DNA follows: TGTGCCAGTACTTCTCAAACTAGCGGGGGCAGAGATACGCAGTATTTT. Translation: CASTSQTSGGRDTQYF.

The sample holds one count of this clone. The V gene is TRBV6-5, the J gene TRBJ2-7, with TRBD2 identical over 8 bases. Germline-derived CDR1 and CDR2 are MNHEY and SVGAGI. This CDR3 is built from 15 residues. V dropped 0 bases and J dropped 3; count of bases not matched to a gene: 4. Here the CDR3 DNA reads TGTGCCAGCAGTTACTCGGGGACTAGACTCTACGAGCAGTACTTC. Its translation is CASSYSGTRLYEQYF.

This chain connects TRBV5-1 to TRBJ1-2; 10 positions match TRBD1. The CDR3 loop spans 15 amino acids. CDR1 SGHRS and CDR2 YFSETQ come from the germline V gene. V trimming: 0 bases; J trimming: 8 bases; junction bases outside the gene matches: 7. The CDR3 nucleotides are TGCGCCAGCAGCTTGGCCGGGGACAGGGGATACGGCTACACCTTC. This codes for CASSLAGDRGYGYTF.

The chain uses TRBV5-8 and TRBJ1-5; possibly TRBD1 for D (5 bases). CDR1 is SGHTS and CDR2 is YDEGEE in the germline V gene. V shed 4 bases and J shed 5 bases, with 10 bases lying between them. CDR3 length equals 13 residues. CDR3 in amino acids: CASSPGNHQPQHF. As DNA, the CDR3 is TGTGCCAGCAGCCCAGGGAATCATCAGCCCCAGCATTTT.

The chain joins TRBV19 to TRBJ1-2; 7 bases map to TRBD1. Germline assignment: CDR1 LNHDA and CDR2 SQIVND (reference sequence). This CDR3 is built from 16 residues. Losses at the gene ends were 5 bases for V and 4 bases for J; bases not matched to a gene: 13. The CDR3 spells CASSPSGGGAGYGYTF. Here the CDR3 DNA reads TGTGCCAGTAGTCCCTCAGGAGGGGGCGCCGGCTATGGCTACACCTTC.

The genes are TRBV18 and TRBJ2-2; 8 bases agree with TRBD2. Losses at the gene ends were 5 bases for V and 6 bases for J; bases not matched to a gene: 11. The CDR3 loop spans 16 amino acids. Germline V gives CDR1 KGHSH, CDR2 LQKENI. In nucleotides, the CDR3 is TGTGCCAGCTCATCTGGTCCCAGCGGGAGCTCCGGGGAGCTGTTTTTT. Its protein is CASSSGPSGSSGELFF.

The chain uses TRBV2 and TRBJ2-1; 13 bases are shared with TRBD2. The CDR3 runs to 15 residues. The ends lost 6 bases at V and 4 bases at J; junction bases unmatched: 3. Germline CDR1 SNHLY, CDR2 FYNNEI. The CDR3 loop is CASRPTSGGYNEQFF. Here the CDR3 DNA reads TGTGCCAGCAGGCCGACTAGCGGGGGGTACAATGAGCAGTTCTTC.

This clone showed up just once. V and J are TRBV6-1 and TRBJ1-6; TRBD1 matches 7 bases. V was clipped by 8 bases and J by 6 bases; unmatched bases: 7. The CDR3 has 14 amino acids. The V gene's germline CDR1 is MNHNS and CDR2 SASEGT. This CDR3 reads CASETGTPNSPLHF. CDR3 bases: TGTGCCAGCGAGACAGGGACCCCTAATTCACCCCTCCACTTT.

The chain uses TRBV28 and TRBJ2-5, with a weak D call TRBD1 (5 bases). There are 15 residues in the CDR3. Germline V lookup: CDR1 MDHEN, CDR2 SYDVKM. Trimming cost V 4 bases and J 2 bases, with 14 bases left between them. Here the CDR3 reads CASSSPGAAQETQYF. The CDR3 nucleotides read TGTGCCAGCAGTTCCCCTGGGGCAGCACAAGAGACCCAGTACTTC.

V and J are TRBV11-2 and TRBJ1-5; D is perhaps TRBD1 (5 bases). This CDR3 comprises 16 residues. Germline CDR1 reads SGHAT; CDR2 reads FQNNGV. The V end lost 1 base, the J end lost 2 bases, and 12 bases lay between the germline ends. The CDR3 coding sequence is TGTGCCAGCAGCTTAGGGGGCAGGGTAGGCAATCAGCCCCAGCATTTT. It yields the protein CASSLGGRVGNQPQHF.

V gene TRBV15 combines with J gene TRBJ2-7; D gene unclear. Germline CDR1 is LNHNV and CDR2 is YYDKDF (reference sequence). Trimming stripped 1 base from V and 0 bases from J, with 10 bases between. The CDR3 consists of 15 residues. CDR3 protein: CATSRGQSNSYEQYF. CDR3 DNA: TGTGCCACCAGCAGAGGTCAGTCCAACTCCTACGAGCAGTACTTC.

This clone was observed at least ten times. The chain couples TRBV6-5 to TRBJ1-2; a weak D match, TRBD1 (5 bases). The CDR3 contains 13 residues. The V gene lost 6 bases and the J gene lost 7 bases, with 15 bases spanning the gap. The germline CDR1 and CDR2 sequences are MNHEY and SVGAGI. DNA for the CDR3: TGTGCCAGCAGCAGGCCAGGGAGTGTTGGCTACACCTTC. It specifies CASSRPGSVGYTF.

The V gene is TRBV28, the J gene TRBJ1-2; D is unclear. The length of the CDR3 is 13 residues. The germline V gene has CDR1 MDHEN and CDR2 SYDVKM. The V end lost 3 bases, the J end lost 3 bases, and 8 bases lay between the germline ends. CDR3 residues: CASSFLRDYGYTF. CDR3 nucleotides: TGTGCCAGCAGTTTCTTACGAGACTATGGCTACACCTTC.